Listed below are T cell receptor beta chains from one sample, sequenced in a study of T cells after yellow fever vaccination. TCRdb used MiXCR to reprocess the 5' RACE reads, holding one entry per CDR3 protein. This sample has about 120,000 distinct CDR3 sequences, with approximately 7.1% found just once. The sequences come from CD4+ T cells sorted from PBMCs, collected about 49 days after the first yellow fever vaccination. Receptors were obtained from a man between 18 and 29 years old who received the YFV17D yellow fever vaccine. The CDR3 runs from the conserved cysteine through the conserved F or W. The D gene is left open where the match is weak. Expanded clones are given a class, and other clones once, few, many or no size at all.

many | TRBJ2-7 | TRBV7-2 | TRBD2 | TGTGCCAGCAGCTTGACTAGCGGGGGGACGTACGAGCAGTACTTC | CASSLTSGGTYEQYF
many | TRBJ2-3 | TRBV7-2 | - | TGTGCCAGCAGCTTAGGCTTCATATTGCGGGGTTTGGGAGATACGCAGTATTTT | CASSLGFILRGLGDTQYF
many | TRBJ1-1 | TRBV12-3/TRBV12-4 | - | TGTGCCAGCAGTTTCCAGGGACCTAGAACTGAAGCTTTCTTT | CASSFQGPRTEAFF
- | TRBJ1-6 | TRBV12-3/TRBV12-4 | - | TGTGCCAGCAGTCAGGACACCTATAATTCACCCCTCCACTTT | CASSQDTYNSPLHF
- | TRBJ2-3 | TRBV7-9 | - | TGTGCCAGCAGCTTTGATTTGGGGGCGGCAAGCATGTATTTT | CASSFDLGAASMYF
many | TRBJ2-1 | TRBV12-3/TRBV12-4 | TRBD1 | TGTGCCAGCAGTTCCCGACAGGGGGTCGATGAGCAGTTCTTC | CASSSRQGVDEQFF
many | TRBJ2-7 | TRBV5-1 | - | TGCGCCAGCAGCATCGATCAAACAGGGGAGCAGTACTTC | CASSIDQTGEQYF
many | TRBJ1-6 | TRBV5-1 | - | TGCGCCAGCAGCTTGGAGGGGCTGAATTCACCCCTCCACTTT | CASSLEGLNSPLHF
many | TRBJ1-2 | TRBV20-1 | - | TGCAGTGCTAGATGGGGGGGCAGGGTGGTGGATGGCTACACCTTC | CSARWGGRVVDGYTF
many | TRBJ2-7 | TRBV5-1 | TRBD2 | TGCGCCAGCAGCTCCGGGACTAGCGGTTCCTACGAGCAGTACTTC | CASSSGTSGSYEQYF
few | TRBJ1-5 | TRBV6-2/TRBV6-3 | - | TGTGCCAGCAGTCACGGGAATGAGCCCCAGCATTTT | CASSHGNEPQHF
- | TRBJ2-5 | TRBV19 | TRBD2 | TGTGCCAGTAGGCGACTAGCGGGGGAGGAGTACCAAGAGACCCAGTACTTC | CASRRLAGEEYQETQYF
many | TRBJ2-2 | TRBV6-2/TRBV6-3 | - | TGTGCCAGCAAGGGATGGAACACCGGGGAGCTGTTTTTT | CASKGWNTGELFF
many | TRBJ2-7 | TRBV4-1 | TRBD1 | TGCGCCAGCAGCCGGACGGTAAGCGGGACAGGGAGTATCCACGAGCAGTACTTC | CASSRTVSGTGSIHEQYF
many | TRBJ2-3 | TRBV20-1 | - | TGCAGTGCTAGAGGTGTAAGGGCCACAGATACGCAGTATTTT | CSARGVRATDTQYF
many | TRBJ2-2 | TRBV5-1 | - | TGCGCCACCAGCCGGGACAACCTGAACACCGGGGAGCTGTTTTTT | CATSRDNLNTGELFF
many | TRBJ2-3 | TRBV20-1 | - | TGCAGTGCTAGGGGGGTCGGGGCAGATACGCAGTATTTT | CSARGVGADTQYF